One TCR beta chain is described in this entry. No antigen is known for it. CDR3 size: 16 residues. V lost 4 bases, J lost 0 bases, and 6 bases stayed unmatched. The germline V gene has CDR1 SQVTM and CDR2 ANQGSEA. The data derive from a study of shared clonotypes between healthy human individuals. The study, taken as a whole, reports: As a rule, naive subsets had a larger estimated richness than memory subsets. Clonotype sharing among donors was thought likely to change with sequencing depth.

CD4+ cell separation produced CD45RA+ naive and CD45RA-negative memory subsets. Genomic DNA of each subset was evenly split across several immunoSEQ plates. Repertoires were generated with immunoSEQ multiplex PCR, while TCRdb's copy carries only in-frame clones and drops some. This sample has under 600,000 clones, with less than 98% found just once. Source material: naive CD4+ T cells sorted from blood. Subset described: CD45RA+ positively selected. This TCR came from a woman between 25 and 40 years old in good health. The rearrangement links TRBV29-1 to TRBJ2-6, with 7 bases matching TRBD2. The chain's CDR3 is CSVGLAATSGANVLTF. The CDR3, as DNA: TGCAGCGTTGGTCTAGCGGCGACCTCTGGGGCCAACGTCCTGACTTTC.